The next 8 T cell receptor beta chains were all read from a single sample in a study of cytomegalovirus exposure and HLA in healthy donors. The PCR made use of 60 Vbeta and 13 Jbeta primers. Profiled with immunoSEQ multiplex PCR; TCRdb holds only in-frame clones, not every one. The profile shows roughly 130,000 clones, about 73% of them singletons. Material for sequencing was PBMCs. These receptors were taken from a woman aged 40-49 years in good health and CMV-seropositive.

V gene TRBV2 combines with J gene TRBJ2-6, with D hard to call. Germline CDR1 reads SNHLY; CDR2 reads FYNNEI. There are 14 residues in the CDR3. The ends were cut back, 4 bases at V and 1 base at J, with 5 bases in the middle. The chain's CDR3 is CASSGVSGANVLTF. The CDR3 DNA sequence: TGTGCCAGCAGTGGAGTGTCTGGGGCCAACGTCCTGACTTTC. Filled out from reference TRBV2 and TRBJ2-6, the complete variable domain reads EPEVTQTPSHQVTQMGQEVILRCVPISNHLYFYWYRQILGQKVEFLVSFYNNEISEKSEIFDDQFSVERPDGSNFTLKIRSTKLEDSAMYFCASSGVSGANVLTFGAGSRLTVL.

This clone was counted a few times. This chain uses TRBV20-1 with TRBJ1-6, with D possibly TRBD1 on 5 matching bases. The CDR3 is 11 amino acids. Trimming pared 5 bases from V and 14 bases from J, leaving 13 bases between. CDR1 and CDR2 (germline): DFQATT, SNEGSKA (reference sequence). The CDR3 nucleotides read TGCAGTGCTCCTAGGAAGGGGACCCTCCACTTT. This translates into CSAPRKGTLHF.

J is TRBJ2-7 and V is TRBV7-9; TRBD1 aligns across 7 bases. Germline V gene sequence: CDR1 SEHNR, CDR2 FQNEAQ (reference sequence). This CDR3 region has 17 residues. V was clipped by 1 base and J by 1 base; unmatched bases: 10. The chain's CDR3 is CASSLGRGPSDSYEQYF. For the CDR3, the DNA is TGTGCCAGCAGCTTAGGAAGGGGGCCTTCCGATTCCTACGAGCAGTACTTC.

J is TRBJ2-7 and V is TRBV7-2; D ambiguous. Trimming pared 5 bases from V and 1 base from J, leaving 12 bases between. Germline V gives CDR1 SGHTA, CDR2 FQGNSA. This CDR3 region has 14 residues. The CDR3 spells CASSPSSRSYEQYF. The CDR3 region has the DNA TGTGCCAGCAGCCCATCGAGTAGATCCTACGAGCAGTACTTC. Full variable domain (remainder filled in from reference TRBV7-2 and TRBJ2-7): GAGVSQSPSNKVTEKGKDVELRCDPISGHTALYWYRQSLGQGLEFLIYFQGNSAPDKSGLPSDRFSAERTGGSVSTLTIQRTQQEDSAVYLCASSPSSRSYEQYFGPGTRLTVT.

V is TRBV5-1 and J is TRBJ1-2, with TRBD1 matching over 7 bases. The germline CDR1 and CDR2 sequences are SGHRS and YFSETQ. The CDR3 loop spans 15 amino acids. V lost 4 bases, J lost 8 bases, and 14 bases stayed unmatched. The CDR3: CASSGNTGTAGGYTF. The CDR3 DNA is TGCGCCAGCAGCGGCAACACCGGGACAGCGGGCGGCTACACCTTC.

The chain combines TRBV5-8 with TRBJ2-3; D is undetermined. CDR1 is SGHTS, CDR2 YDEGEE, per germline. Between the trimmed V and J ends, which lost 6 bases and 3 bases, there was a span of 8 bases. This CDR3 is 12 amino acids long. The CDR3 nucleotides are TGTGCCAGCACGAGGAGAACAGATACGCAGTATTTT. Translation: CASTRRTDTQYF.

This rearrangement joins TRBV6-5 to TRBJ2-7, with D perhaps TRBD1 (6 bases). The CDR3 sequence is 13 residues long. The germline V and J ends were trimmed by 5 bases and 3 bases, with 11 bases remaining between them. The germline gives CDR1 MNHEY, CDR2 SVGAGI. The CDR3 sequence is CASSVGTNYEQYF. For the CDR3, the DNA is TGTGCCAGCAGTGTCGGGACAAACTACGAGCAGTACTTC.

The V and J genes are TRBV11-2 and TRBJ1-4, with 7 bases identical to TRBD1. Looked up from germline, CDR1 is SGHAT and CDR2 is FQNNGV. The CDR3 loop spans 16 amino acids. Trimming cost V 1 base and J 7 bases; bases outside gene matches: 9. CDR3 region: CASSLGQGGRGEKLFF. Here the CDR3 DNA reads TGTGCCAGCAGCTTAGGACAGGGTGGGCGTGGTGAAAAACTGTTTTTT.